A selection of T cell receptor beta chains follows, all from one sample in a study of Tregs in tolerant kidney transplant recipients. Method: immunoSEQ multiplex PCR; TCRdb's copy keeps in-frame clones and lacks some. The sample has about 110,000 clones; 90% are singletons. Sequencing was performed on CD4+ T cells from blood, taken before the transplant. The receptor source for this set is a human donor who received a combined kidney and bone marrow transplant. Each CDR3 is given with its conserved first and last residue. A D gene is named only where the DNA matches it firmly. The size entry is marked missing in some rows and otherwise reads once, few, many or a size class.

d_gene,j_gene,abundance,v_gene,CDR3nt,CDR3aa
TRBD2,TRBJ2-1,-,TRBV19,TGTGCCAGTAGTGTCCTAGCGGGGGTTTCAAGTGAGCAGTTCTTC,CASSVLAGVSSEQFF
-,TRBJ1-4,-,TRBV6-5,TGTGCCAGCAGTTCGATCCAGGGTAAAGCTAATGAAAAACTGTTTTTT,CASSSIQGKANEKLFF
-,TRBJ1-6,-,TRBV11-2,TGTGCCAGCAGCTTAGGGACAGCCCTTAATTCACCCCTCCACTTT,CASSLGTALNSPLHF
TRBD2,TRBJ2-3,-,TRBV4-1,TGCGCCAGCAGCCATTCGCGGACCGGGACTAGCGGCGCAGATACGCAGTATTTT,CASSHSRTGTSGADTQYF
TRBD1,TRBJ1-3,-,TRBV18,TGTGCCAGCTCACCGCCAGGGACAGGGCAGAAAAACACCATATATTTT,CASSPPGTGQKNTIYF
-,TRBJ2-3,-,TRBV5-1,TGCGCCAGCAGCTTGGCAGGTGTGGCAGATACGCAGTATTTT,CASSLAGVADTQYF
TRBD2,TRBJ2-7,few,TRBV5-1,TGCGCCAGCAGCTTGGCCGGGCTAGCGGGAGGCAAGTCCTACGAGCAGTACTTC,CASSLAGLAGGKSYEQYF
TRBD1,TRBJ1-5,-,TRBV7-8,TGTGCCAGCAGCTTTGGGGGACAGGTTATCCAGCCCCAGCATTTT,CASSFGGQVIQPQHF
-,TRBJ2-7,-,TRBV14,TGTGCCAGCAGCCGATCAGGTCAGTCCTACGAGCAGTACTTC,CASSRSGQSYEQYF
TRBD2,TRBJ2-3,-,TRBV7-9,TGTGCCAGCAGCGCCATTCGGACTAGCGGGATGAAGAGAGCAGATACGCAGTATTTT,CASSAIRTSGMKRADTQYF
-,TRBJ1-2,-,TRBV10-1,TGCGCCAGCAGTGTGGGGAGCTATGGCTACACTTTC,CASSVGSYGYTF
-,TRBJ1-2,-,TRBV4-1,TGCGCCAGCAGCCAATATTCGGGGGGCCGGGGCTACACCTTC,CASSQYSGGRGYTF
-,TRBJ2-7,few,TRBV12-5,TGTGCTAGTCTATCCCCCAGGCAGTTGCACGAGCAGTACTTC,CASLSPRQLHEQYF
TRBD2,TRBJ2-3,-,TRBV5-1,TGCGCCAGCAGCAGGACTAGCGGTGGGGGCACAGATACGCAGTATTTT,CASSRTSGGGTDTQYF
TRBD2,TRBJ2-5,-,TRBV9,TGTGCCAGCAGCCCGGAGTGGGAGGGTGGACAAGAGACCCAGTACTTC,CASSPEWEGGQETQYF
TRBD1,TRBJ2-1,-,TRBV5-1,TGCGCCAGCAGCTCGGGACAGGGAGGCAATGAGCAGTTCTTC,CASSSGQGGNEQFF
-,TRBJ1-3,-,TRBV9,TGTGCCAGCAGCGTAGGCGGCCTCTCTGGAAACACCATATATTTT,CASSVGGLSGNTIYF
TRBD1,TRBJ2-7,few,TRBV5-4,TGTGCCAGCAGCTCGGACAGGGCTCTCTCCTACGAGCAGTACTTC,CASSSDRALSYEQYF
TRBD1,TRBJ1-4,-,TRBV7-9,TGTGCCAGCAGCCCCTATTGGGACAGGGTAACTGAAAAACTGTTTTTT,CASSPYWDRVTEKLFF
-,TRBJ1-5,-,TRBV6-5,TGTGCCAGCAGTACAGGGCATCAGCCCCAGCATTTT,CASSTGHQPQHF
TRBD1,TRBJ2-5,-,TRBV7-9,TGTGCCAGCAGCAGAGCCGGGACAGGGGGGGAGACCCAGTACTTC,CASSRAGTGGETQYF
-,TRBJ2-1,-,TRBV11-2,TGTGCCAGCAGCTTGACTAGGAGCTCCTACAATGAGCAGTTCTTC,CASSLTRSSYNEQFF
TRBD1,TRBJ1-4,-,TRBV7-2,TGTGCCAGCAGCCGATTGCCCGGGACAGCGAATGAAAAACTGTTTTTT,CASSRLPGTANEKLFF
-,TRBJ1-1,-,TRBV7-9,TGTGCCAGCAGCTTAGCCACGGGGGTACCTGAAGCTTTCTTT,CASSLATGVPEAFF
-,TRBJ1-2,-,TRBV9,TGTGCCAGCAGCCCCCGGGGGACGGAGTATGGCTACACCTTC,CASSPRGTEYGYTF
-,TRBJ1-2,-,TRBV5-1,TGCGCCAGCAGCTTAAACACAGGGTCCTATGGCTACACCTTC,CASSLNTGSYGYTF
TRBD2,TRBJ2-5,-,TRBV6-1,TGTGCCAGCAGTGAAGTGGATAGCGGGGGGGCGGAGACCCAGTACTTC,CASSEVDSGGAETQYF
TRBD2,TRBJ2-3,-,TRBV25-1,TGTGCCAGCACGGCTAGCGGGGGTTCAGATACGCAGTATTTT,CASTASGGSDTQYF
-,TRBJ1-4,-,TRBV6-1,TGTGCCAGCAGGCCTGCTTGGGGGGCTAATGAAAAACTGTTTTTT,CASRPAWGANEKLFF
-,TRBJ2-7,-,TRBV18,TGTGCCAGCTCACCGCCGGTAGGCATCCGGAGCGAGCAGTACTTC,CASSPPVGIRSEQYF
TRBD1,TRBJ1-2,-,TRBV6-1,TGTGCCAGCAGTGAACGAATGGGGACAGGCCTCTATGGCTACACCTTC,CASSERMGTGLYGYTF
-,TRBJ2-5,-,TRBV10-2,TGCGCCAGCACGGCGGCACAAGAGACCCAGTACTTC,CASTAAQETQYF
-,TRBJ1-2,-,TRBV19,TGTGCCAGTAGTATATCATCTACAGTCTATGGCTACACCTTC,CASSISSTVYGYTF
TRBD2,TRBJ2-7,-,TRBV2,TGTGCCAGCAGTGAAGATACGGCTAGCGGGGGGTACGAGCAGTACTTC,CASSEDTASGGYEQYF
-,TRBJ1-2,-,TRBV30,TGTGCCTGGAGTGTTCCGTCCTATGGCTACACCTTC,CAWSVPSYGYTF
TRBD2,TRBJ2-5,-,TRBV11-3,TGTGCCAGCAGCTTTCCCGGCGGGGGTGGGGAGACCCAGTACTTC,CASSFPGGGGETQYF
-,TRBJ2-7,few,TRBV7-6,TGTGCCAGCAGCCGCCGGGACACTGGAAACGAGCAGTACTTC,CASSRRDTGNEQYF
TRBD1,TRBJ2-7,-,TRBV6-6,TGTGCCAGCAGTTATGTTCGGACAGGGCCCAACGAGCAGTACTTC,CASSYVRTGPNEQYF
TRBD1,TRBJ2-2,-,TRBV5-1,TGCGCCAGCAGCTTCCGGGACAGGGGTGGTCTCGGGGAGCTGTTTTTT,CASSFRDRGGLGELFF
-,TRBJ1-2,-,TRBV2,TGTGCCAGCAGTGAATTCCAGGCGTCGTATGGCTACACCTTC,CASSEFQASYGYTF